The source of this T cell receptor beta chain is a study of shared clonotypes between healthy human individuals. Produced via immunoSEQ multiplex PCR; TCRdb's table is partial and in-frame only. The data show about 1 million clones, 65% to 75% seen once. The CDR3 is made up of 12 amino acids. CDR1 is MNHNS, CDR2 SASEGT, per germline. V dropped 3 bases and J dropped 7 bases, with 8 bases sitting between them. This clone was picked up one time. Sequencing was done on a sample of memory CD4+ T cells sorted from blood. Subset described: CD45RA-negative fraction. The rearrangement uses TRBV6-1 and TRBJ2-3; D uncertain. The origin of this receptor is a man between 18 and 29 years old in good health. This CDR3 is CASSEEGNTQYF. CDR3 coding DNA: TGTGCCAGCAGTGAGGAAGGGAATACGCAGTATTTT.